Listed below are T cell receptor beta chains from one sample, sequenced in a study of blood T cell repertoires in COVID-19. The repertoire was sequenced with immunoSEQ multiplex PCR; TCRdb's copy has only in-frame clones and lacks some. The data contain about 200,000 clones, more than 65% of them seen just once; the ten biggest clones take up roughly 8%. Sequenced input: peripheral blood. The receptors come from a woman aged 80 or over with acute or convalescent COVID-19. The CDR3 runs from the conserved cysteine through the conserved F or W. A D gene is named only where the DNA matches it firmly. For some rows the clone size is stated as once, few or many, or as a class when expanded; others skip it.

TGTGCCTGGAGTGTAAATCTCGGGGCAGGGGGAGGCTACACCTTC CAWSVNLGAGGGYTF TRBJ1-2 TRBV30 TRBD1 .
TGTGCCAGCAGGGTACAGGGGGACCAGCCCCAGCATTTT CASRVQGDQPQHF TRBJ1-5 TRBV6-5 TRBD1 once
TGTGCCTGGAGTACGACAGGGGCAGGCAATGAGCAGTTCTTC CAWSTTGAGNEQFF TRBJ2-1 TRBV30 TRBD1 .
TGCAGTGCTAGTTTACCTAGCGTCGGTTATGATACGCAGTATTTT CSASLPSVGYDTQYF TRBJ2-3 TRBV20-1 . .
TGTGCCAGCAGTCCCTCCGACAGTAGGGGCTACGAGCAGTACTTC CASSPSDSRGYEQYF TRBJ2-7 TRBV28 . .
TGTGCCAGCAGGGATACCAATCGGGGCACCGGGGAGCTGTTTTTT CASRDTNRGTGELFF TRBJ2-2 TRBV6-5 . .
TGTGCCAGCCCAAGGCCCCCGGGGACCGGGGAGCTGTTTTTT CASPRPPGTGELFF TRBJ2-2 TRBV18 . few
TGTGCCAGCAGCTTAGGCGACAACTATCAGCCCCAGCATTTT CASSLGDNYQPQHF TRBJ1-5 TRBV7-9 . .
TGTGCCAGCAGCTCACCCGACAGGCCGAACACCGGGGAGCTGTTTTTT CASSSPDRPNTGELFF TRBJ2-2 TRBV7-8 . .
TGTGCAAGACCCGACAGGAACTATGGCTACACCTTC CARPDRNYGYTF TRBJ1-2 TRBV27 . many
TGTGCCAGCAGCCCAGGAGCGGGGGGGCTAGGAATGGACGAGCAGTACTTC CASSPGAGGLGMDEQYF TRBJ2-7 TRBV13 TRBD2 .
TGTGCCAGCGGGGCGCGGGGGGCTTTGGACGAGCAGTACTTC CASGARGALDEQYF TRBJ2-7 TRBV11-1 TRBD2 .
TGTGCCAGCAGTGAAGGACTAGCGGGATACTACGAGCAGTACTTC CASSEGLAGYYEQYF TRBJ2-7 TRBV2 TRBD2 .
TGTGCCAGCAGCCTTGAGGGACAGGGAGGATCTGAAGCTTTCTTT CASSLEGQGGSEAFF TRBJ1-1 TRBV9 TRBD1 .
TGTGCCAGCAGTTTATCCAGGACAGGGGGACGCGGATATGGCTACACCTTC CASSLSRTGGRGYGYTF TRBJ1-2 TRBV27 TRBD1 .
TGTGCCAGCAGCTTGGGCGCCGGTATACAAAACATTCAGTACTTC CASSLGAGIQNIQYF TRBJ2-4 TRBV7-2 . .
TGTGCCAGCTCACGGGACTACTACGAGCAGTACTTC CASSRDYYEQYF TRBJ2-7 TRBV18 TRBD2 .
TGTGCCAGCAGTTCGGACAGTCAAGAGACCCAGTACTTC CASSSDSQETQYF TRBJ2-5 TRBV2 . .
TGTGCCAGCAGCGTAGAACTAGCGGCGACCTACAATGAGCAGTTCTTC CASSVELAATYNEQFF TRBJ2-1 TRBV9 TRBD2 once
TGCGCCAGCAGCCCCGGGACTAGCGGAGGCTACAATGAGCAGTTCTTC CASSPGTSGGYNEQFF TRBJ2-1 TRBV5-1 TRBD2 .
TGTGCCAGCAGCTCGAGCGGGGGCAATGAGCAGTTCTTC CASSSSGGNEQFF TRBJ2-1 TRBV7-9 TRBD2 .
TGTGCCACCTTAGGCCCCGGGACAGGGAGCTCCTATGGCTACACCTTC CATLGPGTGSSYGYTF TRBJ1-2 TRBV10-3 TRBD1 .
TGTGCCAGCTCACCGACAGGAGACAATCAGCCCCAGCATTTT CASSPTGDNQPQHF TRBJ1-5 TRBV18 . .
TGTGCCAGCAGCCAAGGGTCCCGACACTACGAGCAGTACTTC CASSQGSRHYEQYF TRBJ2-7 TRBV3-1/TRBV3-2 . .
TGTGCCAGCAGCCTCACAGGCAGTACCTACGAGCAGTACTTC CASSLTGSTYEQYF TRBJ2-7 TRBV28 . .
TGCGCCAGCAGCTTGGAGGGTAGCGCTAGCACAGATACGCAGTATTTT CASSLEGSASTDTQYF TRBJ2-3 TRBV5-1 . .
TGTGCCAGCAGTTTAGGCAGGACCTACGAGCAGTACTTC CASSLGRTYEQYF TRBJ2-7 TRBV12-3/TRBV12-4 . .
TGTGCCAGCAGTTCCACGGGAAACGGCTACACCTTC CASSSTGNGYTF TRBJ1-2 TRBV12-3/TRBV12-4 . .
TGTGCCAGCAGGGACAGGGAAAATCAGCCCCAGCATTTT CASRDRENQPQHF TRBJ1-5 TRBV25-1 TRBD1 .
TGTGCCAGCTTCACAGGGGGCGAAATTGGAAACACCATATATTTT CASFTGGEIGNTIYF TRBJ1-3 TRBV19 TRBD1 .
TGTGCCAGCCGGGGCGGGAGAGTACATGAGCAGTTCTTC CASRGGRVHEQFF TRBJ2-1 TRBV6-5 TRBD2 many
TGTGCCAGCAGTTACCCGGTTCGGAGCGGGAGGTCTTACAATGAGCAGTTCTTC CASSYPVRSGRSYNEQFF TRBJ2-1 TRBV28 TRBD2 .
TGCGCCAGCAGCCCCGGTCGGGGTTTGTTGAGGAACACCATATATTTT CASSPGRGLLRNTIYF TRBJ1-3 TRBV5-1 . .
TGTGCCACCAGCCGGTTCGGACAAACCAAGTTAGGAGGGGATTATTCACCCCTCCACTTT CATSRFGQTKLGGDYSPLHF TRBJ1-6 TRBV15 . .
TGTGCCAGCAGCCTACTAGCGGGAGGGTACAATGAGCAGTTCTTC CASSLLAGGYNEQFF TRBJ2-1 TRBV3-1/TRBV3-2 TRBD2 .
TGTGCCAGCAGTTTAGCCGGACAGGGTACCGGCTACACCTTC CASSLAGQGTGYTF TRBJ1-2 TRBV28 TRBD1 .
TGCGCCAGCAGCTTGTATCAAGGGGGGGACAATGAGCAGTTCTTC CASSLYQGGDNEQFF TRBJ2-1 TRBV5-1 . once
TGTGCCAGCAGTTGGGACAGGACAGCGAGTGAAGCTTTCTTT CASSWDRTASEAFF TRBJ1-1 TRBV6-5 TRBD1 .
TGTGCCAGCAGCCTAGACAGATCGACAGATACGCAGTATTTT CASSLDRSTDTQYF TRBJ2-3 TRBV7-3 . .
TGTGCCAGTAGTACCCCCGGTGACACAGATACACAGTATTTT CASSTPGDTDTQYF TRBJ2-3 TRBV19 . .
TGTGCCAGCAGTCCCTCGACAGGTAGCTCCTATAATTCACCCCTCCACTTT CASSPSTGSSYNSPLHF TRBJ1-6 TRBV6-6 . .
TGTGCCACCAGCAGAGAGGTTCTCGGGGTTGGCTACACCTTC CATSREVLGVGYTF TRBJ1-2 TRBV15 . few
TGTGCCAGCAAGGGAGGTAGGGTAGCTAACTATGGCTACACCTTC CASKGGRVANYGYTF TRBJ1-2 TRBV2 . once
TGCGCCAGCAGTGAAGTGGGACTAGGATCGATGAATGAGCAGTTCTTC CASSEVGLGSMNEQFF TRBJ2-1 TRBV10-2 TRBD2 few
TGTGCCAGCAGCTTAGCGAAACTTCTAGCGGGAGGGGGTTCCTACGAGCAGTACTTC CASSLAKLLAGGGSYEQYF TRBJ2-7 TRBV13 TRBD2 .
TGCGCCAGCAGCTTCCGGCAGGGAGGGAATGAGCAGTTCTTC CASSFRQGGNEQFF TRBJ2-1 TRBV5-1 TRBD2 .
TGTGCCAGCAGCTTGGACAGGAGGGTGGATTCACCCCTCCACTTT CASSLDRRVDSPLHF TRBJ1-6 TRBV5-4 . .
TGTGCCAGTACCGACCCCCGGGGACAGGGTCTGGATACGCAGTATTTT CASTDPRGQGLDTQYF TRBJ2-3 TRBV19 TRBD1 .
TGTGCCAGCAGTCCCATCGGGGGAGGACGGCAAGAGACCCAGTACTTC CASSPIGGGRQETQYF TRBJ2-5 TRBV28 . .
TGTGCCAGCAGAACGGACAGGGGGCACAACGAGCAGTACTTC CASRTDRGHNEQYF TRBJ2-7 TRBV2 TRBD1 .
TGTGCCAGCAGCGTATTAGGGGCCGGCTACACCTTC CASSVLGAGYTF TRBJ1-2 TRBV9 . .
TGTGCCAGCAGGCCGACAGGGGCTTACGAAAAACTGTTTTTT CASRPTGAYEKLFF TRBJ1-4 TRBV3-1/TRBV3-2 TRBD1 .
TGTGCCAGCAGACCCGGGACTAGCGGGGGGGCATACGAGCAGTACTTC CASRPGTSGGAYEQYF TRBJ2-7 TRBV7-2 TRBD2 .
TGTGCCAGCAGCTTAGGGGTCGGGGAGACCCAGTACTTC CASSLGVGETQYF TRBJ2-5 TRBV7-8 . .